This T cell receptor (beta chain) was obtained from a study of blood T cell repertoires in COVID-19. The wider study: Collection of acute and convalescent COVID-19 samples took place in the United States, Italy and Spain.

Only in-frame clones appear in the TCRdb table, and some are missing; sequencing was by immunoSEQ multiplex PCR. The repertoire holds some 250,000 clones, with 85% to 90% as singletons. This clone was observed once. The CDR3 has 14 residues. The V gene end was trimmed by 8 bases and the J gene end by 5 bases; junction bases not matched to a gene: 13. Germline lookup yields CDR1 SQVTM and CDR2 ANQGSEA. The chain has TRBV29-1 and TRBJ2-5; 8 positions agree with TRBD1. Material for sequencing was peripheral blood. This receptor was obtained from a woman in her 30s with COVID-19, enrolled during active disease. DNA of the CDR3: TGCAGCCTCCAGGACAGGGAAGGTACGGAGACCCAGTACTTC. It translates to CSLQDREGTETQYF. Full variable domain (rest looked up from reference TRBV29-1 and TRBJ2-5): SAVISQKPSRDICQRGTSLTIQCQVDSQVTMMFWYRQQPGQSLTLIATANQGSEATYESGFVIDKFPISRPNLTFSTLTVSNMSPEDSSIYLCSLQDREGTETQYFGPGTRLLVL.